A selection of T cell receptor beta chains follows, all from one sample in a study of shared T cell receptors in the human thymus. The assay was immunoSEQ multiplex PCR, and TCRdb's table has in-frame clones only and misses some. Found here are 600,000 to 900,000 clones, roughly 85% of them singletons; the top ten hold approximately 0.01%. The data also belong to a second study, concerning human thymus T cells.

Sequenced: thymocytes. The receptors derive from a girl in the first two years of life with a congenital heart defect. CDR3s include the opening cysteine and the closing phenylalanine or tryptophan. The D gene is left open where the match is weak. Some rows have no size entry. The others give once, few or many, or a class for an expanded clone.

clone size | J gene | V gene | D gene | CDR3 protein | CDR3 DNA
. | TRBJ1-2 | TRBV2 | . | CASGGVGYTF | TGTGCCAGCGGAGGTGTTGGCTACACCTTC
. | TRBJ2-7 | TRBV5-4 | . | CASSFESSYEQYF | TGTGCCAGCAGCTTCGAGAGCTCCTACGAGCAGTACTTC
. | TRBJ1-2 | TRBV11-2 | . | CASSCIGGYTF | TGTGCCAGCAGCTGCATCGGTGGCTACACCTTC
. | TRBJ2-5 | TRBV7-6 | . | CASSPDSPIKYQETQYF | TGTGCCAGCAGCCCAGATTCTCCGATTAAGTACCAAGAGACCCAGTACTTC
few | TRBJ2-1 | TRBV7-2 | . | CASSLELGESSYNEQFF | TGTGCCAGCAGCTTAGAGCTCGGGGAGAGCTCCTACAATGAGCAGTTCTTC
. | TRBJ2-6 | TRBV4-2 | . | CASSPSLIQTVTTSGANVLTF | TGTGCCAGCAGCCCATCCCTCATCCAGACAGTGACCACCTCTGGGGCCAACGTCCTGACTTTC
. | TRBJ1-1 | TRBV28 | . | CASSGGTEAFF | TGTGCCAGCAGCGGAGGCACTGAAGCTTTCTTT
. | TRBJ1-5 | TRBV5-5 | . | CASSLGGRGEPQHF | TGTGCCAGCAGCTTGGGTGGCCGAGGAGAGCCCCAGCATTTT
. | TRBJ1-5 | TRBV4-1 | TRBD1 | CASSQEATGVSNQPQHF | TGCGCCAGCAGCCAAGAGGCTACAGGGGTGAGCAATCAGCCCCAGCATTTT
. | TRBJ2-7 | TRBV4-1 | TRBD1 | CASSQEIPGQGFLDEQYF | TGCGCCAGCAGCCAAGAGATCCCGGGACAGGGGTTTCTGGACGAGCAGTACTTC
once | TRBJ2-7 | TRBV6-1 | TRBD1 | CASSKTGHDEQYF | TGTGCCAGCAGCAAGACAGGGCACGACGAGCAGTACTTC
. | TRBJ1-2 | TRBV20-1 | . | CSPQGYGYTF | TGCAGTCCCCAGGGATATGGCTACACCTTC
. | TRBJ1-4 | TRBV7-9 | . | CASSLVGGDNEKLFF | TGTGCCAGCAGCTTAGTCGGGGGGGATAATGAAAAACTGTTTTTT
once | TRBJ1-2 | TRBV29-1 | . | CSVTREGLEAF | TGCAGCGTAACTAGGGAGGGTCTGGAAGCCTTC
. | TRBJ1-2 | TRBV27 | . | CASSCAGPRPTGSITYGYTF | TGTGCCAGCAGTTGCGCTGGCCCGCGGCCTACTGGGTCTATAACCTATGGCTACACCTTC
. | TRBJ1-2 | TRBV5-4 | . | CASSLNSNYGYTF | TGTGCCAGCAGCTTGAACAGTAACTATGGCTACACCTTC
. | TRBJ1-4 | TRBV5-1 | . | CASSLFQGLNEKLFF | TGCGCCAGCAGCTTGTTCCAGGGACTTAATGAAAAACTGTTTTTT
. | TRBJ1-5 | TRBV19 | TRBD1 | CASEPRQGGRQPQHF | TGTGCCAGTGAACCTCGACAGGGGGGCCGTCAGCCCCAGCATTTT
once | TRBJ1-2 | TRBV28 | TRBD1 | CASSFLAGQGDFGGYTF | TGTGCCAGCAGTTTTCTCGCGGGACAGGGCGATTTTGGTGGCTACACCTTC
. | TRBJ2-5 | TRBV6-5 | . | CASSLLPWSETQYF | TGTGCCAGCAGTTTACTGCCCTGGTCAGAGACCCAGTACTTC
. | TRBJ2-5 | TRBV9 | TRBD2 | CASSVEAGGSQETQYF | TGTGCCAGCAGCGTAGAAGCGGGGGGTTCCCAAGAGACCCAGTACTTC
. | TRBJ1-2 | TRBV13 | . | CASSFTLIGTLNYGYTF | TGTGCCAGCAGTTTCACTCTTATCGGGACACTTAACTATGGCTACACCTTC
. | TRBJ1-1 | TRBV7-6 | . | CASSFGRRSSRRGTEAFF | TGTGCCAGCAGCTTTGGCAGGCGTTCGAGCCGACGGGGCACTGAAGCTTTCTTT
. | TRBJ1-1 | TRBV5-4 | . | CASSLARAGSQRGTEAFF | TGTGCCAGCAGCTTGGCCAGGGCGGGGAGTCAGAGGGGCACTGAAGCTTTCTTT
. | TRBJ1-4 | TRBV28 | . | CASSPTHTATNEKLFF | TGTGCCAGCAGCCCGACTCACACGGCAACTAATGAAAAACTGTTTTTT
few | TRBJ2-5 | TRBV9 | TRBD2 | CASSVGTSGGDITQETQYF | TGTGCCAGCAGCGTAGGAACTAGCGGGGGCGATATTACCCAAGAGACCCAGTACTTC
once | TRBJ2-3 | TRBV13 | TRBD2 | CASKQASGSSTDTQYF | TGTGCCAGCAAACAGGCTAGCGGGAGTAGCACAGATACGCAGTATTTT
. | TRBJ2-5 | TRBV6-5 | . | CASSYTGETQYF | TGTGCCAGCAGTTACACGGGGGAGACCCAGTACTTC